This TCR beta chain was captured by sequencing in a study of blood T cell repertoires in COVID-19. Overall study: Material from acute and convalescent COVID-19 was sourced from the United States, Italy and Spain. PBMCs, B-cell-depleted T cells, or T cells provided the cDNA or gDNA that made up the material.

The table lists this clone with a few counts. Assay used: immunoSEQ multiplex PCR; TCRdb lists only in-frame clones, some missing. The sample carries about 100,000 clones, more than 70% recorded once. The sequenced sample consisted of peripheral blood. The receptor was isolated from a human donor in a cohort sampled during active COVID-19.

The CDR3 region is CASTGGSGNTIYF. In DNA form, the CDR3 reads TGTGCCAGTACAGGGGGCTCTGGAAACACCATATATTTT. This rearrangement joins TRBV2 to TRBJ1-3; the match to TRBD1 covers 8 bases. V shed 9 bases, J shed 0 bases, and the junction held 1 base outside the gene matches. The V gene's germline CDR1 is SNHLY and CDR2 FYNNEI. The length of the CDR3 is 13 residues. Looking up the rest from reference TRBV2 and TRBJ1-3 gives the full variable domain: EPEVTQTPSHQVTQMGQEVILRCVPISNHLYFYWYRQILGQKVEFLVSFYNNEISEKSEIFDDQFSVERPDGSNFTLKIRSTKLEDSAMYFCASTGGSGNTIYFGEGSWLTVV.